The 16 T cell receptor beta chains given below trace back to one sample, sequenced in a study of T cells after yellow fever vaccination. TCRdb ran MiXCR on the 5' RACE reads and lists one entry per CDR3 protein. The repertoire consists of some 550,000 distinct CDR3 sequences, with 15% to 20% occurring once and the leading ten covering more than 13%. The material sequenced was PBMCs, taken 15 days after the yellow fever booster vaccination. These TCRs come from a man aged 30-40 years who received the YFV17D yellow fever vaccine.

The chain employs TRBV20-1 and TRBJ1-1; D unresolved. Trimming left V 8 bases short and J 2 bases short, with 15 bases between. CDR1 is DFQATT, CDR2 SNEGSKA, per germline (reference sequence). The CDR3 totals 13 residues. The CDR3 DNA reads TGCAGTCATGAAAGGGTCGTCAACACTGAAGCTTTCTTT. This encodes CSHERVVNTEAFF.

This clonotype showed up just a few times. The rearrangement joins TRBV6-1 to TRBJ1-5; no clear D gene. The V and J ends lost 8 bases and 2 bases respectively, with 19 bases between them. Germline loops: CDR1 MNHNS, CDR2 SASEGT. The CDR3 is made up of 16 amino acids. DNA of the CDR3: TGTGCCAGCTCAAGGGTATCTTATCAGGGCAATCAGCCCCAGCATTTT. Translating gives CASSRVSYQGNQPQHF.

This clonotype has only a few counts. The chain couples TRBV20-1 to TRBJ2-1; weak D call: TRBD2 (5 bases). Germline CDR1 and CDR2: DFQATT and SNEGSKA (reference sequence). Trimming cost V 8 bases and J 9 bases, with 14 bases left between them. The CDR3 spans 11 residues. This CDR3 is CSFGNLGEQFF. CDR3 nucleotides: TGCAGTTTCGGGAATCTCGGTGAGCAGTTCTTC.

The V gene is TRBV10-3, the J gene TRBJ2-3; 7 bases are shared with TRBD1. J lost 6 bases, V lost 3 bases, and 15 bases had no gene match. Germline V gene data show CDR1 as ENHRY and CDR2 as SYGVKD. This CDR3 region has 17 residues. This chain's CDR3 is CAISENRDRGFWDTQYF. The CDR3 DNA follows: TGTGCCATCAGTGAAAATAGGGACAGAGGTTTTTGGGATACGCAGTATTTT.

Only a few counts were recorded for this clonotype. The chain combines TRBV7-2 with TRBJ2-1, with 7 bases matching TRBD2. Unmatched junction bases numbered 8, after V lost 5 bases and J lost 1 base. The CDR3 length is 16 residues. Germline values: CDR1 SGHTA, CDR2 FQGNSA. As DNA, the CDR3 is TGTGCCAGCAGCCGCAAAGCGGGGCAGTCCTACAATGAGCAGTTCTTC. Translation: CASSRKAGQSYNEQFF.

The chain is built from TRBV4-3 and TRBJ2-1; TRBD2 agrees at 9 bases. The CDR3 sequence is 12 residues long. The V segment lost 11 bases and the J segment 7 bases; nucleotides outside the gene matches: 6. The V gene's germline CDR1 is LGHNA and CDR2 YSLEER. In DNA form, the CDR3 reads TGCGCCCGGGCTAGCGGGAAGAATGAGCAGTTCTTC. It is translated as CARASGKNEQFF.

The chain combines TRBV7-6 with TRBJ2-7; 7 positions agree with TRBD2. The germline gives CDR1 SGHVS, CDR2 FNYEAQ. The CDR3 consists of 14 residues. The V gene end was trimmed by 4 bases and the J gene end by 6 bases; junction bases not matched to a gene: 9. CDR3 sequence reads: CASSSDGLVREQYF. For the CDR3, the DNA is TGTGCCAGCAGCTCCGACGGACTAGTCCGCGAGCAGTACTTC.

The sample holds a few counts of this clonotype. V usage is TRBV5-1 and J usage is TRBJ1-1; a possible D gene is TRBD1 (5 bases). Germline V gene sequence: CDR1 SGHRS, CDR2 YFSETQ. The CDR3 runs 12 residues. The V end lost 4 bases, the J end lost 5 bases, and 9 bases lay between the germline ends. Here the CDR3 DNA reads TGCGCCAGCAGCGAGGGACGTACTGAAGCTTTCTTT. It specifies CASSEGRTEAFF.

The chain links TRBV28 to TRBJ1-4; D gene uncertain. CDR3 length: 14 amino acids. Germline lookup yields CDR1 MDHEN and CDR2 SYDVKM. The V and J ends lost 3 bases and 8 bases respectively, with 13 bases between them. Here the CDR3 reads CASSFSLSVEKLFF. CDR3 coding DNA: TGTGCCAGCAGTTTTAGCCTAAGCGTGGAAAAACTGTTTTTT.

The rearrangement links TRBV12-3 or TRBV12-4 to TRBJ1-5; 8 bases are a match to TRBD1. The CDR3 contains 12 residues. Trimming at V came to 10 bases and at J to 6 bases, leaving 5 bases not matched to a gene. The CDR3 nucleotides are TGTGCCATCGGACAGGGCGGTCAGCCCCAGCATTTT. Encoded protein: CAIGQGGQPQHF.

V is TRBV5-1 and J is TRBJ2-2, with TRBD2 identical over 7 bases. J lost 4 bases, V lost 6 bases, and 6 bases had no gene match. Germline V gives CDR1 SGHRS, CDR2 YFSETQ. This CDR3 spans 14 amino acids. CDR3 coding DNA: TGCGCCAGCATTGAGGGAGGGTTCACCGGGGAGCTGTTTTTT. It translates to CASIEGGFTGELFF.

This clonotype was found a few times. The chain recombines TRBV7-7 with TRBJ2-2, with 8 bases identical to TRBD2. The V gene's germline CDR1 is SSHAT and CDR2 FNYEAQ (reference sequence). The CDR3 is 13 residues long. The CDR3 sequence: CARREEGTGELFF. CDR3 sequence (DNA): TGTGCACGGCGGGAGGAAGGGACCGGGGAGCTGTTTTTT.

The rearrangement uses TRBV29-1 and TRBJ2-5, with a weak D call TRBD2 (6 bases). V dropped 8 bases and J dropped 4 bases, with 17 bases sitting between them. Germline V gene sequence: CDR1 SQVTM, CDR2 ANQGSEA. The CDR3 sequence is 13 residues long. The CDR3 loop is CSSRRGGAETQYF. The DNA of the CDR3 is TGCAGCTCAAGGAGGGGCGGGGCAGAGACCCAGTACTTC.

A single count supports this clonotype. The chain combines TRBV20-1 with TRBJ2-5; 10 bases agree with TRBD1. From germline, CDR1 is DFQATT and CDR2 SNEGSKA (reference sequence). After removal of 6 bases from V and 7 bases from J, the junction contained 8 bases not matched to a gene. CDR3 length: 13 residues. The CDR3 is CSASDRGRGTQYF. CDR3 sequence (DNA): TGCAGTGCCAGCGACAGGGGGCGCGGGACCCAGTACTTC.

Points on this clonotype: Germline is not matched at one junction end, which may reflect a read error. The chain has TRBV6-1 and TRBJ2-7, with 8 bases fitting TRBD1. Per germline, CDR1 MNHNS and CDR2 SASEGT. CDR3 length equals 15 residues. The DNA of the CDR3 is TGTGCCAGCAGGGAAGCGGACAGGGAGTACTACGAGCAGTACTTC. Its protein is CASREADREYYEQYF.

The rearrangement joins TRBV6-8 to TRBJ2-4, with D perhaps matching TRBD1 (5 bases). CDR1 is MNHGY and CDR2 is SAAAGT in the germline V gene. This CDR3 contains 15 residues. Trimming pared 5 bases from V and 0 bases from J, leaving 11 bases between. The CDR3 loop reads CASSMTELAKNIQYF. Here the CDR3 DNA reads TGTGCCAGCAGTATGACAGAACTAGCCAAAAACATTCAGTACTTC.